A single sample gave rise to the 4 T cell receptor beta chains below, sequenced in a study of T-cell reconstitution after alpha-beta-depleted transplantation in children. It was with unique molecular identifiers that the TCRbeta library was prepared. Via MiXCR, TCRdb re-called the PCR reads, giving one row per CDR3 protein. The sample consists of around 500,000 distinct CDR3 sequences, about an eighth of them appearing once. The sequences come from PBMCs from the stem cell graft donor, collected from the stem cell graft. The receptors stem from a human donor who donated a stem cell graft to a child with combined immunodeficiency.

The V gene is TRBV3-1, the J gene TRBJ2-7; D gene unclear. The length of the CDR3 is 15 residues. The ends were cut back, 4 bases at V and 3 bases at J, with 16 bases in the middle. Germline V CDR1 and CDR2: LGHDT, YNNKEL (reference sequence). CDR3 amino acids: CASSRRLQLDYEQYF. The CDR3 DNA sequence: TGTGCCAGCAGCCGCCGCCTGCAATTGGACTACGAGCAGTACTTC.

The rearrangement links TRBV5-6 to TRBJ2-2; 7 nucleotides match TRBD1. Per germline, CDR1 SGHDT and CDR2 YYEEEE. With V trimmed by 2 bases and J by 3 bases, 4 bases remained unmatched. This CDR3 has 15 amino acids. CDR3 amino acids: CASSLDRVDTGELFF. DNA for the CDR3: TGTGCCAGCAGCTTAGACAGGGTTGACACCGGGGAGCTGTTTTTT.

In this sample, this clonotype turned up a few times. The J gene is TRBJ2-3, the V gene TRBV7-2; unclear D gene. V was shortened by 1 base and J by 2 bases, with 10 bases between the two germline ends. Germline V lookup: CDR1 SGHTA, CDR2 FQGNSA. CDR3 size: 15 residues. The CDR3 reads CASSLGYRITDTQYF. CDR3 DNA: TGTGCCAGCAGCTTAGGCTACCGTATCACAGATACGCAGTATTTT. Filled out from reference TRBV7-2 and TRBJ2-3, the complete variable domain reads GAGVSQSPSNKVTEKGKDVELRCDPISGHTALYWYRQSLGQGLEFLIYFQGNSAPDKSGLPSDRFSAERTGGSVSTLTIQRTQQEDSAVYLCASSLGYRITDTQYFGPGTRLTVL.

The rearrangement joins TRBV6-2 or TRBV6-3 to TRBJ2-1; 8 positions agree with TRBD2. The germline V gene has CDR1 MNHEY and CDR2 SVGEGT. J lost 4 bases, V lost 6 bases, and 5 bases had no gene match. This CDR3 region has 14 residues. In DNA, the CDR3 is TGTGCCAGCAGGCTTAGCGGGGCTTACAATGAGCAGTTCTTC. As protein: CASRLSGAYNEQFF.